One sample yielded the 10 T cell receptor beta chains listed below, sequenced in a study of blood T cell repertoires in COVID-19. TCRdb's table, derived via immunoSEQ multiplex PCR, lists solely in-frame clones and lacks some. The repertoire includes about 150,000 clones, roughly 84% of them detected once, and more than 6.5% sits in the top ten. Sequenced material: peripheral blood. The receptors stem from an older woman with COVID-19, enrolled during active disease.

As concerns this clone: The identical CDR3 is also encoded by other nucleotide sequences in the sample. The DNA for the CDR3 is TGTGCCATCAGTGAGGCCCCCTCGGCTAGCGGCTCCTACGAGCAGTACTTC. This codes for CAISEAPSASGSYEQYF. The J gene is TRBJ2-7, the V gene TRBV10-3; 7 bases line up with TRBD2. The J segment lost 0 bases and the V segment lost 2 bases, leaving 10 bases of the junction unmatched. The germline V gene has CDR1 ENHRY and CDR2 SYGVKD. The CDR3 loop spans 17 amino acids.

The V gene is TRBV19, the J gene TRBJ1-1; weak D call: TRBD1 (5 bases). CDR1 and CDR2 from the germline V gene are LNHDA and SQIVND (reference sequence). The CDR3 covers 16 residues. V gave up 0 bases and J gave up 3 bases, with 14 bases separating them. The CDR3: CASSIDHGAGDTEAFF. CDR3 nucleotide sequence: TGTGCCAGTAGTATAGATCATGGGGCGGGAGACACTGAAGCTTTCTTT.

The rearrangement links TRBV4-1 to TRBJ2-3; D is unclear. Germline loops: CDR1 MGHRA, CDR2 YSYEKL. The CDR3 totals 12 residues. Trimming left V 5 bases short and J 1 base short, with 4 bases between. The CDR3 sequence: CASSSGTDTQYF. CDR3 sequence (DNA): TGCGCCAGCAGCTCTGGCACAGATACGCAGTATTTT.

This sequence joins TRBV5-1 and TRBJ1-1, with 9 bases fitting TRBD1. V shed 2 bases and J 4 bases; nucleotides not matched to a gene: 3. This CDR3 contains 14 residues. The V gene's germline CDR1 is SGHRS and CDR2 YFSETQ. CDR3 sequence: CASSFDRGGTEAFF. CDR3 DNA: TGCGCCAGCAGCTTCGACAGGGGGGGCACTGAAGCTTTCTTT.

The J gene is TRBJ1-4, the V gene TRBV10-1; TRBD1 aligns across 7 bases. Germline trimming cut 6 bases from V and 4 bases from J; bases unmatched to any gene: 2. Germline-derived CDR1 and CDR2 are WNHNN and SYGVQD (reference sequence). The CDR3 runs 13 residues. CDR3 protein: CASSGTDNEKLFF. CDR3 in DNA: TGCGCCAGCAGCGGGACAGATAATGAAAAACTGTTTTTT.

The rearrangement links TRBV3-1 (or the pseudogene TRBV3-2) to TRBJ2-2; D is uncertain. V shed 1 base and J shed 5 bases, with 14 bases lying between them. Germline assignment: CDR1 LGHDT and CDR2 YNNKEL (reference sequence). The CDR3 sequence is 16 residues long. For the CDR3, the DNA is TGTGCCAGCAGCCAAGGAAGGTCCCTCGGGACCGGGGAGCTGTTTTTT. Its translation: CASSQGRSLGTGELFF.

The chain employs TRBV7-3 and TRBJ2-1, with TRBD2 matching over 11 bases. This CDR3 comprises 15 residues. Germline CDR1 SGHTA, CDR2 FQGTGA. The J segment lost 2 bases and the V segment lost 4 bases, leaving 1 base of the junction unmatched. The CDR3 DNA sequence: TGTGCCAGCAGCTCGACTAGCGGGGCCTACAATGAGCAGTTCTTC. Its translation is CASSSTSGAYNEQFF. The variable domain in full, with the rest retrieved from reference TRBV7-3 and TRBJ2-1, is GAGVSQTPSNKVTEKGKYVELRCDPISGHTALYWYRQSLGQGPEFLIYFQGTGAADDSGLPNDRFFAVRPEGSVSTLKIQRTERGDSAVYLCASSSTSGAYNEQFFGPGTRLTVL.

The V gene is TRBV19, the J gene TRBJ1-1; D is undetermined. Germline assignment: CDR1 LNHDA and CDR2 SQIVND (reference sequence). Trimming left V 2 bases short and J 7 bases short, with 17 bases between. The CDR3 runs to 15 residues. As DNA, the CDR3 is TGTGCCAGTAGTATAAGGTGGTCGACGGCGGATGAAGCTTTCTTT. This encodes CASSIRWSTADEAFF.

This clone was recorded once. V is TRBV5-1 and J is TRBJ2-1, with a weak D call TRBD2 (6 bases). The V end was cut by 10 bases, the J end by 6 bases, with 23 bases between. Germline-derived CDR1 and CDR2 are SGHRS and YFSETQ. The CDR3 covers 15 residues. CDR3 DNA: TGCGCCTCAAGCAGGGCCCCCTCGGAGGGCAATGAGCAGTTCTTC. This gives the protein CASSRAPSEGNEQFF.

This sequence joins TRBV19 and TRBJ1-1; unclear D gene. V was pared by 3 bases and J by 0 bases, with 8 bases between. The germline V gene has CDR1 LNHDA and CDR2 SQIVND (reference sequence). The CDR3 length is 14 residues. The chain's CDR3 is CASSIPGMNTEAFF. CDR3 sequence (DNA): TGTGCCAGTAGTATCCCAGGCATGAACACTGAAGCTTTCTTT.